Presented here are 8 T cell receptor beta chains from one specimen sequenced in a study of T cell responses to AZD1222 COVID-19 vaccine. TCRdb's copy holds only in-frame clones and misses some; the assay was immunoSEQ multiplex PCR. The sample lists about 160,000 clones, approximately 89% occurring once. This sample comprised peripheral blood, obtained on day 0 of AZD1222 vaccination. The receptors were gathered from an adult in good health.

The sample holds one count of this clone. V is TRBV3-1 (or the pseudogene TRBV3-2) and J is TRBJ1-1, with 8 bases that match TRBD1. V shed 4 bases and J 1 base; nucleotides not matched to a gene: 5. CDR1 and CDR2 (germline): LGHDT, YNNKEL (reference sequence). The CDR3 has 15 residues. CDR3 amino acids: CASSRDRGGNTEAFF. The CDR3 region has the DNA TGTGCCAGCAGCCGAGACAGGGGAGGGAACACTGAAGCTTTCTTT.

CDR3 protein: CAWSWAGGGTDTQYF. The CDR3 DNA is TGTGCCTGGAGTTGGGCGGGAGGTGGCACAGATACGCAGTATTTT. The chain joins TRBV30 to TRBJ2-3; 8 bases fit TRBD2. The trim removed 2 bases at V and 1 base at J, leaving 5 bases unmatched. The germline gives CDR1 GTSNPN, CDR2 SVGIG (reference sequence). The CDR3 contains 15 residues.

The gene calls are TRBV5-1 and TRBJ1-1; tentatively, D is TRBD1 (5 bases). Looked up from germline, CDR1 is SGHRS and CDR2 is YFSETQ. The CDR3 consists of 13 residues. Trimming took 1 base from V and 5 from J, leaving 9 bases between them. The CDR3 region has the DNA TGCGCCAGCAGCTTGACGAGGGGTACTGAAGCTTTCTTT. Its translation: CASSLTRGTEAFF.

The chain carries TRBV4-2 and TRBJ1-6, with unresolved D. CDR1 is LGHNA, CDR2 YNFKEQ, per germline. This CDR3 is 16 amino acids long. V was clipped by 1 base and J by 0 bases, with 7 bases between them. The CDR3 protein is CASSQGPSSYNSPLHF. The CDR3 DNA is TGTGCCAGCAGCCAAGGCCCCAGCTCCTATAATTCACCCCTCCACTTT.

The chain couples TRBV19 to TRBJ1-5; the D is unclear. The CDR3 runs to 13 residues. Germline CDR1 LNHDA, CDR2 SQIVND (reference sequence). Deletions cut 10 bases from V and 2 bases from J, with 12 bases between. CDR3 in DNA: TGTGCCACTCAAGGGTCCGGCAATCAGCCCCAGCATTTT. This sequence encodes CATQGSGNQPQHF.

This chain uses TRBV6-5 with TRBJ2-7; weak D call: TRBD2 (6 bases). The CDR3 has 15 residues. Per the germline V gene, CDR1 is MNHEY and CDR2 is SVGAGI. V lost 6 bases, J lost 0 bases, and 15 bases lay in between. The CDR3 reads CASRQRGANSYEQYF. In DNA form, the CDR3 reads TGTGCCAGCAGGCAGCGCGGGGCCAACTCCTACGAGCAGTACTTC.

The chain employs TRBV28 and TRBJ1-1; D is unresolved. The CDR3 extends over 13 amino acids. The V gene's germline CDR1 is MDHEN and CDR2 SYDVKM. V lost 7 bases and J 11 bases, leaving 20 bases between the germline ends. The CDR3 reads CASTEGGSKKAFF. The CDR3 bases are TGTGCCAGCACCGAGGGAGGTTCTAAGAAGGCTTTCTTT.

The count of this clone is one. The V call is TRBV12-3 or TRBV12-4, the J call TRBJ1-6; D not resolved. The CDR3 loop spans 12 amino acids. Trimming shortened V by 0 bases and J by 12 bases, and 6 bases separated the two germline ends. CDR3 sequence reads: CASSLALRPLHF. Written as DNA, the CDR3 is TGTGCCAGCAGTTTAGCGCTAAGACCCCTCCACTTT.